Shown below are 25 T cell receptor beta chains from a single sample sequenced in a study of T cell repertoires in cytomegalovirus infection. MiXCR, applied by TCRdb to the reads, yields one record per CDR3 protein. The sample contains about 770,000 distinct CDR3 sequences, 25% to 35% of which appear only once. No antigens are known for them. Sequenced material: cultured CD8+ T cells from PBMCs, taken from culture after CMV antigen stimulation. These TCRs come from a human donor in good health (CMV status not recorded). Some clones in this sample may be carry-over from other donors' samples.

The rearrangement links TRBV27 to TRBJ2-1; TRBD1 agrees at 7 bases. CDR3 length: 13 amino acids. V lost 7 bases, J lost 6 bases, and 6 bases stayed unmatched. Germline CDR1 MNHEY, CDR2 SMNVEV (reference sequence). DNA of the CDR3: TGTGCCAGCAACGCACAGGGGAGCAATGAGCAGTTCTTC. Amino acids: CASNAQGSNEQFF.

As for this clonotype: A much larger clone differs from this one at a single base, so this may be a read error. This chain joins TRBV7-2 and TRBJ1-1; D is possibly TRBD1 (5 bases). The CDR3 has 13 residues. The germline CDR1 and CDR2 sequences are SGHTA and FQGNSA. The CDR3 reads CASIEGKVTEASF. Written as DNA, the CDR3 is TGTGCCAGCATCGAGGGGAAGGTCACTGAAGCTTCCTTT.

This clonotype has ten or more counts. The V gene is TRBV7-9, the J gene TRBJ1-6, with a possible D match to TRBD1 (5 bases). The germline gives CDR1 SEHNR, CDR2 FQNEAQ (reference sequence). The CDR3 consists of 15 residues. Trimming took off 5 bases at V and 6 bases at J, with 14 bases between the two ends. The CDR3 region has the DNA TGTGCCAGCAGCCAAGGTAGACAGATTAATTCACCCCTCCACTTT. Protein: CASSQGRQINSPLHF.

This clonotype was counted a few times. The genes are TRBV12-3 or TRBV12-4 and TRBJ1-1; D not certain. The length of the CDR3 is 15 residues. Deletions cut 3 bases from V and 0 bases from J, with 11 bases between. CDR3 sequence: CASSLTQSLNTEAFF. As DNA, the CDR3 is TGTGCCAGCAGTTTGACCCAAAGCCTGAACACTGAAGCTTTCTTT.

This chain uses TRBV19 with TRBJ2-3, with TRBD1 as a possible D gene (5 bases). The ends were cut back, 4 bases at V and 2 bases at J, with 16 bases in the middle. CDR3 length: 16 amino acids. Germline CDR1 LNHDA, CDR2 SQIVND (reference sequence). The DNA of the CDR3 is TGTGCCAGTAGTACATCGACAGTTTGGGACACAGATACGCAGTATTTT. It specifies CASSTSTVWDTDTQYF.

Details on this clonotype: A clone one base away is much larger, so this may be a read error. The chain links TRBV19 to TRBJ1-5, with 8 bases lining up with TRBD1. There are 14 residues in the CDR3. Trimming at V came to 7 bases and at J to 11 bases, leaving 13 bases not matched to a gene. CDR1 and CDR2 (germline): LNHDA, SQIVND (reference sequence). The CDR3 reads CASTGQVLGTSQHF. CDR3 coding DNA: TGTGCCAGTACGGGACAGGTCTTAGGGACGTCCCAGCATTTT.

V gene TRBV7-9 combines with J gene TRBJ1-1; D call uncertain. The germline V and J ends were trimmed by 6 bases and 7 bases, with 15 bases remaining between them. There are 13 residues in the CDR3. Germline loops: CDR1 SEHNR, CDR2 FQNEAQ (reference sequence). In DNA form, the CDR3 reads TGTGCCAGCAGATTTCTTGGACGATATGAAGCTTTCTTT. Translated, it gives CASRFLGRYEAFF.

The V and J genes are TRBV7-9 and TRBJ2-4, with 9 bases aligning to TRBD1. J was trimmed by 7 bases and V by 5 bases; bases with no gene match: 6. The CDR3 contains 14 residues. Germline CDR1 is SEHNR and CDR2 is FQNEAQ (reference sequence). CDR3 in DNA: TGTGCCAGCAGCGGCCGACAGGGGGAGAACATTCAGTACTTC. Protein sequence: CASSGRQGENIQYF.

The chain employs TRBV19 and TRBJ2-1; D is unresolved. The CDR3 totals 13 residues. From germline, CDR1 is LNHDA and CDR2 SQIVND (reference sequence). V lost 5 bases and J lost 5, with 10 bases in between. The CDR3 here is CASSRRYNNEQFF. The DNA of the CDR3 is TGTGCCAGTAGTCGGCGGTACAACAATGAGCAGTTCTTC.

This sequence joins TRBV10-3 and TRBJ1-3; D perhaps matches TRBD1 (6 bases). CDR1 ENHRY and CDR2 SYGVKD come from the germline V gene. Trimming took 3 bases from V and 4 from J, leaving 13 bases between them. This CDR3 spans 15 amino acids. The chain's CDR3 is CAISDRNRVGNTIYF. The CDR3 DNA reads TGTGCCATCAGTGATAGAAACAGGGTCGGAAACACCATATATTTT.

The chain employs TRBV27 and TRBJ2-1, with 16 nucleotides matching TRBD2. V was pared by 3 bases and J by 9 bases, with 14 bases of the junction left unmatched. CDR1 and CDR2 (germline): MNHEY, SMNVEV (reference sequence). This CDR3 is 19 amino acids long. The CDR3, as DNA: TGTGCCAGCAGTTTGCCGCCGGGACTAGCGGGGGGGGCAGGTGGTGAGCAGTTCTTC. This sequence encodes CASSLPPGLAGGAGGEQFF.

This clonotype has more than one count but fewer than ten. CDR3 protein: CAIRLFRTDHMNTEAFF. CDR3 bases: TGTGCCATCAGGCTTTTTCGGACAGACCACATGAACACTGAAGCTTTCTTT. J is TRBJ1-1 and V is TRBV10-3, with D perhaps matching TRBD1 (6 bases). CDR1 is ENHRY, CDR2 SYGVKD, per germline. The CDR3 is 17 residues long. Trimming shortened V by 6 bases and J by 0 bases, and 20 bases separated the two germline ends.

DNA of the CDR3: TGCGCCAGCAGCCAGGCACTAGCGGGGGGCGACAATGAGCAGTTCTTC. It codes for CASSQALAGGDNEQFF. The chain recombines TRBV4-1 with TRBJ2-1; 12 bases match TRBD2. The CDR3 loop spans 16 amino acids. Germline V gives CDR1 MGHRA, CDR2 YSYEKL. The junction had 5 bases not matched to a gene; V was cut back by 3 bases and J by 5 bases.

On this clonotype: The junction shows a germline mismatch at one end, possibly a read error. The chain uses TRBV7-6 and TRBJ1-5; D gene unclear. In germline, CDR1 is SGHVS, CDR2 FNYEAQ. The length of the CDR3 is 14 residues. CDR3 residues: CANSRLFSNQPQHF. CDR3 DNA: TGTGCCAACAGCCGCCTATTTAGCAATCAGCCCCAGCATTTT. Full variable domain (outside the CDR3, taken from reference TRBV7-6 and TRBJ1-5): GAGVSQSPRYKVTKRGQDVALRCDPISGHVSLYWYRQALGQGPEFLTYFNYEAQQDKSGLPNDRFSAERPEGSISTLTIQRTEQRDSAMYRCANSRLFSNQPQHFGDGTRLSIL.

The chain recombines TRBV6-2 or TRBV6-3 with TRBJ2-1; D is possibly TRBD2 (6 bases). Germline loops: CDR1 MNHEY, CDR2 SVGEGT. The CDR3 consists of 12 residues. Deletions cut 8 bases from V and 8 bases from J, with 13 bases between. The CDR3 loop is CASAGPRDEQFF. DNA of the CDR3: TGTGCCAGCGCGGGGCCCAGAGATGAGCAGTTCTTC.

The table lists this clonotype with many counts. V gene TRBV7-2 combines with J gene TRBJ1-1; 7 bases are shared with TRBD1. The CDR3 spans 14 residues. With 0 bases clipped from V and 7 bases from J, the junction kept 5 bases outside the gene matches. Germline CDR1 SGHTA, CDR2 FQGNSA. The DNA for the CDR3 is TGTGCCAGCAGCTTAGCCGGGACAGCCATTGAAGCTTTCTTT. This sequence encodes CASSLAGTAIEAFF.

This clonotype was seen a handful of times. The rearrangement links TRBV29-1 to TRBJ1-2, with D perhaps matching TRBD1 (6 bases). The CDR3 is 11 residues long. Per the germline V gene, CDR1 is SQVTM and CDR2 is ANQGSEA. V was trimmed by 6 bases and J by 6 bases, leaving 11 bases between them. The CDR3 DNA reads TGCAGCGTCCGACAGGAAAATGGCTACACCTTC. Its protein is CSVRQENGYTF.

This clonotype was counted only a few times. V usage is TRBV20-1 and J usage is TRBJ2-5; TRBD2 matches 10 bases. This CDR3 region has 17 residues. Germline V lookup: CDR1 DFQATT, CDR2 SNEGSKA (reference sequence). After removal of 5 bases from V and 5 bases from J, the junction contained 17 bases not matched to a gene. The CDR3 DNA is TGCAGTGCTTTCAGCGGGGGGGCCTTGTGGCTCTCGGAGACCCAGTACTTC. It encodes CSAFSGGALWLSETQYF.

This clonotype came up a few times. V usage is TRBV7-6 and J usage is TRBJ2-5; TRBD1 matches 7 bases. From germline, CDR1 is SGHVS and CDR2 FNYEAQ. The length of the CDR3 is 15 residues. Unmatched junction bases numbered 7, after V lost 5 bases and J lost 1 base. CDR3 sequence: CASSPTGTAQETQYF. The CDR3 DNA reads as TGTGCCAGCAGCCCCACCGGGACAGCCCAAGAGACCCAGTACTTC.

This chain joins TRBV29-1 and TRBJ1-1, with a tentative D call TRBD1 (5 bases). Trimming removed 6 bases at V and 3 bases at J, with 14 bases between. This CDR3 comprises 13 residues. The germline V gene has CDR1 SQVTM and CDR2 ANQGSEA. CDR3 nucleotides: TGCAGCGTGTACGGGGGAGAGGACACTGAAGCTTTCTTT. Protein: CSVYGGEDTEAFF.

The chain carries TRBV7-6 and TRBJ2-7; D possibly uses TRBD1 or TRBD2 (5 bases each). The CDR3 covers 12 residues. V shed 5 bases and J shed 12 bases, with 17 bases lying between them. Germline V gene sequence: CDR1 SGHVS, CDR2 FNYEAQ. The CDR3: CASSPPGPIVYF. CDR3 bases: TGTGCCAGCAGCCCTCCGGGACCCATAGTGTACTTC.

This chain joins TRBV12-3 or TRBV12-4 and TRBJ1-5; D is unclear. Deletions cut 2 bases from V and 1 base from J, with 15 bases between. The CDR3 consists of 17 residues. CDR3 in amino acids: CASSLFLGRYSNQPQHF. The CDR3 DNA is TGTGCCAGCAGTTTATTTCTGGGCAGGTACAGCAATCAGCCCCAGCATTTT.

This clonotype was picked up a small number of times. The gene calls are TRBV6-1 and TRBJ2-5; the match to TRBD1 covers 8 bases. This CDR3 spans 17 amino acids. Germline trimming cut 7 bases from V and 1 base from J; bases unmatched to any gene: 14. Germline V CDR1 and CDR2: MNHNS, SASEGT. CDR3 sequence (DNA): TGTGCCAGCACCAGTGTAACGGACAGGGTAACCCAAGAGACCCAGTACTTC. Translated: CASTSVTDRVTQETQYF.

The chain carries TRBV29-1 and TRBJ2-1; 7 positions match TRBD2. V gave up 5 bases and J gave up 0 bases; unmatched junction bases: 10. The CDR3 totals 16 residues. Germline loops: CDR1 SQVTM, CDR2 ANQGSEA. The CDR3 reads CSVYVSAGSSYNEQFF. Written as DNA, the CDR3 is TGCAGCGTTTACGTATCAGCGGGGAGCTCCTACAATGAGCAGTTCTTC.

J is TRBJ1-1 and V is TRBV7-9, with D possibly TRBD1 on 6 matching bases. Germline V gene data show CDR1 as SEHNR and CDR2 as FQNEAQ (reference sequence). Trimming removed 6 bases at V and 5 bases at J, with 16 bases between. The CDR3 loop spans 14 amino acids. As DNA, the CDR3 is TGTGCCAGCAGGCAACGGGACATTGTAACTGAAGCTTTCTTT. Translation gives CASRQRDIVTEAFF.